These 15 T cell receptor beta chains came from one sample sequenced in a study of identical twins. TCRdb recomputed calls from the 5' RACE reads with MiXCR, one row per CDR3 protein. The table shows around 690,000 distinct CDR3 sequences, with 21% occurring only once. The same specimen was also included in a second study, on T cells expressing NK-cell markers.

Material: PBMCs. Every receptor here comes from a woman under 30 in good health.

There are many counts of this clonotype. In DNA form, the CDR3 reads TGCGCCAGCAGTGCGGCAGGCCCCTACGAGCAGTACTTC. This codes for CASSAAGPYEQYF. This chain joins TRBV10-2 and TRBJ2-7; D uncertain. Trimming left V 4 bases short and J 2 bases short, with 9 bases between. This CDR3 has 13 residues. Germline CDR1 WSHSY, CDR2 SAAADI.

V gene TRBV5-1 combines with J gene TRBJ1-2, with D possibly being TRBD1 (6 bases). Germline V CDR1 and CDR2: SGHRS, YFSETQ. Trimming pared 3 bases from V and 7 bases from J, leaving 13 bases between. The CDR3 spans 13 residues. CDR3 sequence: CASSSEGVLGYTF. CDR3 sequence (DNA): TGCGCCAGCAGCTCCGAGGGGGTTCTTGGCTACACCTTC.

This clonotype has more than one count but fewer than ten. This chain joins TRBV10-3 and TRBJ1-2; 7 nucleotides agree with TRBD1. The germline V gene encodes CDR1 ENHRY and CDR2 SYGVKD. CDR3 length equals 15 residues. J was trimmed by 3 bases and V by 2 bases; bases with no gene match: 6. CDR3 sequence: CAISERKGADYGYTF. CDR3 sequence (DNA): TGTGCCATCAGTGAGCGTAAGGGGGCGGACTATGGCTACACCTTC.

A word on this clonotype: At one end the junction does not follow the germline gene, possibly because of a read error. J is TRBJ1-3 and V is TRBV5-1; no clear D gene. CDR3 size: 15 residues. The V gene's germline CDR1 is SGHRS and CDR2 YFSETQ. CDR3: CASSPDVTSGNTIYF. As DNA, the CDR3 is TGCGCCAGCAGCCCCGATGTAACCTCTGGGAACACCATATATTTT. Combining the CDR3 with reference TRBV5-1 and TRBJ1-3 gives the whole variable domain KAGVTQTPRYLIKTRGQQVTLSCSPISGHRSVSWYQQTPGQGLQFLFEYFSETQRNKGNFPGRFSGRQFSNSRSEMNVSTLELGDSALYLCASSPDVTSGNTIYFGEGSWLTVV.

The rearrangement links TRBV20-1 to TRBJ1-1; tentatively, D is TRBD1 (5 bases). Germline CDR1 DFQATT, CDR2 SNEGSKA (reference sequence). This CDR3 has 14 residues. Trimming shortened V by 2 bases and J by 0 bases, and 10 bases separated the two germline ends. The chain's CDR3 is CSARKTAMNTEAFF. The CDR3 nucleotides read TGCAGTGCTAGAAAGACAGCCATGAACACTGAAGCTTTCTTT.

The J gene is TRBJ1-6, the V gene TRBV11-2; D is undetermined. Germline CDR1 and CDR2: SGHAT and FQNNGV. Trimming removed 5 bases from V and 8 bases from J, with 19 bases in between. This CDR3 has 16 amino acids. CDR3 nucleotides: TGTGCCAGCAGCCCGGGCGGGATCGGTGCTTATTCACCCCTCCACTTT. This sequence encodes CASSPGGIGAYSPLHF.

The rearrangement uses TRBV4-2 and TRBJ2-5, with 11 bases that match TRBD2. The CDR3 is 18 residues long. V lost 4 bases and J lost 1; bases outside the gene matches: 11. CDR1 is LGHNA, CDR2 YNFKEQ, per germline. CDR3 protein: CASSLLTSGGPSQETQYF. The CDR3 DNA reads TGTGCCAGCAGCCTACTTACTAGCGGGGGCCCGTCCCAAGAGACCCAGTACTTC.

The chain joins TRBV7-2 to TRBJ2-5; TRBD2 matches 7 bases. The germline gives CDR1 SGHTA, CDR2 FQGNSA. The CDR3 consists of 15 residues. Trimming cost V 5 bases and J 5 bases; bases outside gene matches: 11. The chain's CDR3 is CASSIPGTNRETQYF. CDR3 DNA: TGTGCCAGCAGCATACCCGGGACTAACAGGGAGACCCAGTACTTC. The full variable domain, rest sourced from reference TRBV7-2 and TRBJ2-5, is GAGVSQSPSNKVTEKGKDVELRCDPISGHTALYWYRQSLGQGLEFLIYFQGNSAPDKSGLPSDRFSAERTGGSVSTLTIQRTQQEDSAVYLCASSIPGTNRETQYFGPGTRLLVL.

This clonotype has more than one count but fewer than ten. V is TRBV5-1 and J is TRBJ2-7; D not resolved. The CDR3 loop spans 14 amino acids. Trimming shortened V by 4 bases and J by 0 bases, and 11 bases separated the two germline ends. Germline V gene data show CDR1 as SGHRS and CDR2 as YFSETQ. The CDR3 coding sequence is TGCGCCAGCAGCAAAGACACTGACTCCTACGAGCAGTACTTC. This translates into CASSKDTDSYEQYF.

V usage is TRBV29-1 and J usage is TRBJ1-2; D perhaps matches TRBD1 (5 bases). This CDR3 region has 11 residues. V was clipped by 6 bases and J by 9 bases, with 14 bases between them. The germline CDR1 and CDR2 sequences are SQVTM and ANQGSEA. The CDR3 DNA sequence: TGCAGCGTGGGGGACCGGGGGAGCTACACCTTC. Translated, it gives CSVGDRGSYTF.

This clonotype was counted only a few times. The rearrangement links TRBV5-1 to TRBJ2-1, with a weak D call TRBD1 (5 bases). CDR3 length equals 17 residues. V lost 1 base and J 5 bases, leaving 19 bases between the germline ends. Per germline, CDR1 SGHRS and CDR2 YFSETQ. The CDR3 DNA is TGCGCCAGCAGCTTGAGTTGGGGCAGGGTTAGGGACAATGAGCAGTTCTTC. Protein product: CASSLSWGRVRDNEQFF.

Remarks on this clonotype: One end of the junction fails to match germline, which may point to a read error. The genes are TRBV5-1 and TRBJ2-5, with D possibly TRBD1 on 5 matching bases. The CDR3 extends over 15 amino acids. The germline CDR1 and CDR2 sequences are SGHRS and YFSETQ. Here the CDR3 DNA reads TGCGCCAGCAGCTTGGGGCCCGCAGGGAAAGAGACCCAGCACTTC. Residues: CASSLGPAGKETQHF.

This clonotype was seen a few times. This chain joins TRBV27 and TRBJ2-3; 9 bases are a match to TRBD2. Germline lookup yields CDR1 MNHEY and CDR2 SMNVEV (reference sequence). The V and J ends lost 6 bases and 5 bases, in that order; junction bases with no gene match: 9. This CDR3 spans 15 amino acids. This CDR3 is CASRISGGIGDTQYF. CDR3 nucleotide sequence: TGTGCCAGCAGAATTAGCGGGGGCATCGGAGATACGCAGTATTTT.

V gene TRBV20-1 combines with J gene TRBJ2-3, with 7 bases identical to TRBD2. Germline assignment: CDR1 DFQATT and CDR2 SNEGSKA (reference sequence). The length of the CDR3 is 16 residues. The J segment lost 3 bases and the V segment lost 0 bases, leaving 9 bases of the junction unmatched. The CDR3 nucleotides read TGCAGTGCTAGAGATCCAAGCCGGGGAGGGACAGATACGCAGTATTTT. Its translation: CSARDPSRGGTDTQYF.

The sample holds a few counts of this clonotype. The rearrangement links TRBV6-7 to TRBJ2-1, with D possibly TRBD2 on 6 matching bases. TRBV6-7 carries the ORF label, with uncertain function. There are 17 residues in the CDR3. Trimming cost V 5 bases and J 4 bases, with 21 bases left between them. The DNA of the CDR3 is TGTGCCAGCAGTCACCACAAGCGCGGGAACTCTTACAATGAGCAGTTCTTC. Amino acids: CASSHHKRGNSYNEQFF.